This T cell receptor (beta chain) was captured by sequencing in a study of long-term antiretroviral therapy in people with HIV. The table lists this clone with a few counts. Run at survey level, the immunoSEQ assay was version v3.0. The repertoire was sequenced with immunoSEQ multiplex PCR; TCRdb's copy has only in-frame clones and lacks some. The sample carries some 19,000 clones, approximately 89% recorded once. The CDR3 is 13 amino acids. CDR1 and CDR2 (germline): SGHAT, FQNNGV. Trimming removed 1 base at V and 5 bases at J, with 8 bases between. The sequence derives from a woman aged 50 to 60 with HIV. The sequenced sample was unsorted PBMCs, obtained approximately 2.5 years after starting antiretroviral therapy. The chain combines TRBV11-2 with TRBJ1-1, with D unresolved. CDR3 coding DNA: TGTGCCAGCAGCTTAGGTAGCGGGACTGAAGCTTTCTTT. Translating gives CASSLGSGTEAFF.